This T cell receptor (beta chain) was sequenced for a study of blood T cell repertoires in COVID-19. Study background: COVID-19 samples from acute and convalescent phases originated in the United States, Italy and Spain. T cells, B-cell-depleted T cells, or PBMCs supplied cDNA or gDNA.

Original processing notes: Nucleated cell counts were estimated from reference gene primer amplification. Measured with immunoSEQ multiplex PCR; TCRdb has only the in-frame clones, and not every one. The V and J calls and clone size are taken from that table; D and trimming were inferred from the DNA. The sample holds 150,000 to 200,000 clones; roughly three quarters are singletons and the top ten take around 16%. This TCR was recovered from a man aged 55 to 70 with active or convalescent COVID-19. Specimen: peripheral blood.

This CDR3 reads CAIGTGNFGNQPQHF. The CDR3 nucleotides are TGTGCCATCGGGACAGGGAACTTCGGCAATCAGCCCCAGCATTTT. V and J are TRBV10-3 and TRBJ1-5, with 9 bases fitting TRBD1. Germline assignment: CDR1 ENHRY and CDR2 SYGVKD. Trimming at V came to 8 bases and at J to 2 bases, leaving 7 bases not matched to a gene. The CDR3 totals 15 residues.